Below are 9 T cell receptor beta chains sequenced from a single sample in a study of T cell responses to AZD1222 COVID-19 vaccine. The data were produced by immunoSEQ multiplex PCR, yet TCRdb's version contains in-frame clones alone and is incomplete. In the table there are 95,000 to 150,000 clones, about 88% of which are singletons. The starting material was peripheral blood, obtained on day 0 of AZD1222 vaccination. The receptors shown here come from an adult in good health.

In its sample, this clone was seen a few times. The CDR3 protein is CASRHPGAALNYNSPLHF. CDR3 nucleotide sequence: TGTGCCAGCAGGCACCCAGGGGCAGCCCTTAACTATAATTCACCCCTCCACTTT. The chain links TRBV7-2 to TRBJ1-6; D is perhaps TRBD1 (6 bases). Germline assignment: CDR1 SGHTA and CDR2 FQGNSA. The CDR3 is made up of 18 amino acids. Trimming cost V 6 bases and J 3 bases, with 21 bases left between them.

The chain has TRBV7-9 and TRBJ1-1; D gene ambiguous. The germline gives CDR1 SEHNR, CDR2 FQNEAQ (reference sequence). V was trimmed by 2 bases and J by 5 bases, leaving 6 bases between them. This CDR3 is 12 amino acids long. The CDR3 DNA sequence: TGTGCCAGCAGCTTAATTCGGACTGAAGCTTTCTTT. Translation: CASSLIRTEAFF.

The J gene is TRBJ1-1, the V gene TRBV5-5; 11 bases line up with TRBD1. Germline V CDR1 and CDR2: SGHKS, YYEKEE (reference sequence). This CDR3 has 14 residues. The V and J ends lost 4 bases and 5 bases, in that order; junction bases with no gene match: 4. The DNA of the CDR3 is TGTGCCAGCAGCCTCGGGACAGGGGGAACTGAAGCTTTCTTT. Protein product: CASSLGTGGTEAFF. Supplemented by reference TRBV5-5 and TRBJ1-1, the full variable domain reads DAGVTQSPTHLIKTRGQQVTLRCSPISGHKSVSWYQQVLGQGPQFIFQYYEKEERGRGNFPDRFSARQFPNYSSELNVNALLLGDSALYLCASSLGTGGTEAFFGQGTRLTVV.

V is TRBV10-3 and J is TRBJ1-2; D ambiguous. V lost 2 bases and J 2 bases, leaving 9 bases between the germline ends. The CDR3 runs to 14 residues. The V gene's germline CDR1 is ENHRY and CDR2 SYGVKD. CDR3 in amino acids: CAISEAGDNYGYTF. The CDR3 region has the DNA TGTGCCATCAGTGAGGCAGGAGACAACTATGGCTACACCTTC.

The chain uses TRBV6-2 or TRBV6-3 and TRBJ2-7, with no clear D. Between the trimmed V and J ends, which lost 5 bases and 2 bases, there was a span of 13 bases. CDR1 MNHEY and CDR2 SVGEGT come from the germline V gene. This CDR3 has 14 residues. CDR3 nucleotide sequence: TGTGCCAGCAGTAACGCCGACGGAGCCTACGAGCAGTACTTC. This gives the protein CASSNADGAYEQYF.

A single count supports this clone. The J gene is TRBJ2-5, the V gene TRBV28, with 7 bases that match TRBD2. From germline, CDR1 is MDHEN and CDR2 SYDVKM. The CDR3 is made up of 17 amino acids. J was trimmed by 5 bases and V by 5 bases; bases with no gene match: 17. CDR3 bases: TGTGCCAGCAGTAAAGCGGTGGGAGGGACGCTTAGGGAGACCCAGTACTTC. Its translation: CASSKAVGGTLRETQYF.

The rearrangement uses TRBV3-1 (or the pseudogene TRBV3-2) and TRBJ2-4; D not certain. The V gene's germline CDR1 is LGHDT and CDR2 YNNKEL (reference sequence). This CDR3 is 17 amino acids long. The V end was cut by 5 bases, the J end by 0 bases, with 17 bases between. The CDR3 nucleotides read TGTGCCAGCAGCTCCCGACGAAGCCCGGGAGCCAAAAACATTCAGTACTTC. Translating gives CASSSRRSPGAKNIQYF.

This chain connects TRBV7-9 to TRBJ1-2; TRBD1 is a possible D gene (6 bases). CDR3 size: 15 residues. V was trimmed by 5 bases and J by 0 bases, leaving 13 bases between them. In germline, CDR1 is SEHNR, CDR2 FQNEAQ (reference sequence). The CDR3 loop is CASSPRGGPNYGYTF. The CDR3, as DNA: TGTGCCAGCAGCCCGCGTGGGGGGCCTAACTATGGCTACACCTTC.

The chain recombines TRBV7-8 with TRBJ1-4, with a weak D call TRBD1 (5 bases). V gave up 5 bases and J gave up 8 bases, with 18 bases separating them. The CDR3 totals 15 residues. From germline, CDR1 is SGHVS and CDR2 FQNEAQ. The DNA for the CDR3 is TGTGCCAGCAGCCGAGGTTCGGGGACCGGGGAAAAACTGTTTTTT. It codes for CASSRGSGTGEKLFF. Looking up the rest from reference TRBV7-8 and TRBJ1-4 gives the full variable domain: GAGVSQSPRYKVAKRGQDVALRCDPISGHVSLFWYQQALGQGPEFLTYFQNEAQLDKSGLPSDRFFAERPEGSVSTLKIQRTQQEDSAVYLCASSRGSGTGEKLFFGSGTQLSVL.